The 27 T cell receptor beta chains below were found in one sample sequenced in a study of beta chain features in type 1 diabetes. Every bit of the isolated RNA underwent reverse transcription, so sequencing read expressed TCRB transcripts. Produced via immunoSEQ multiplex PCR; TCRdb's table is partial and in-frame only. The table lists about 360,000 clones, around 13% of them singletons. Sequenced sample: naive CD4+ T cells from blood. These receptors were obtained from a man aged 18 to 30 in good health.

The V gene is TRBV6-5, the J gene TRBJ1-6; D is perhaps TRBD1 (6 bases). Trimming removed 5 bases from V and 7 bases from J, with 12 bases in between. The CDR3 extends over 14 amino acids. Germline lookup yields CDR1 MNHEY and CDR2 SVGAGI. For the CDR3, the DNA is TGTGCCAGCAGTCCCCGACAGGTCAATTCACCCCTCCACTTT. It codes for CASSPRQVNSPLHF.

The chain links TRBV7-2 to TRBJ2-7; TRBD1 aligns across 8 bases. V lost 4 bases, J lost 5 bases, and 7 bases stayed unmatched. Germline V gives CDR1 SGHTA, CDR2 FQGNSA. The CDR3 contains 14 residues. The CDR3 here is CASSSGQGANEQYF. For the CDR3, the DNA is TGTGCCAGCAGCTCCGGACAGGGAGCCAACGAGCAGTACTTC.

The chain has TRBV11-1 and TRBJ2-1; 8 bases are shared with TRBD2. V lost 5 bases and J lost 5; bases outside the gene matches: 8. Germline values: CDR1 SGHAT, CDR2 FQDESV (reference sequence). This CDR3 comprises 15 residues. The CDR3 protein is CASSPGLAGNNEQFF. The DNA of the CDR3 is TGTGCCAGCAGCCCGGGGCTAGCGGGCAACAATGAGCAGTTCTTC.

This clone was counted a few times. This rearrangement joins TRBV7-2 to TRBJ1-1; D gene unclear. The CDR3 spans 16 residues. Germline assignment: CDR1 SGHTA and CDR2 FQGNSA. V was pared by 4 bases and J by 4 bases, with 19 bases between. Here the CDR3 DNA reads TGTGCCAGCAGCTCAAGTTCGGGGAGGAGAAGCACTGAAGCTTTCTTT. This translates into CASSSSSGRRSTEAFF. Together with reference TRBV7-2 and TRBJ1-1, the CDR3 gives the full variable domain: GAGVSQSPSNKVTEKGKDVELRCDPISGHTALYWYRQSLGQGLEFLIYFQGNSAPDKSGLPSDRFSAERTGGSVSTLTIQRTQQEDSAVYLCASSSSSGRRSTEAFFGQGTRLTVV.

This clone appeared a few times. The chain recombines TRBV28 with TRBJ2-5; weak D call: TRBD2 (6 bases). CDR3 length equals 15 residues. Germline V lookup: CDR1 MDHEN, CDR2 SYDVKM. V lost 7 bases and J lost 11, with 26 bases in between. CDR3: CASNPSGGAPGKQYF. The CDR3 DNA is TGTGCCAGCAATCCCTCCGGAGGGGCTCCCGGGAAGCAGTACTTC.

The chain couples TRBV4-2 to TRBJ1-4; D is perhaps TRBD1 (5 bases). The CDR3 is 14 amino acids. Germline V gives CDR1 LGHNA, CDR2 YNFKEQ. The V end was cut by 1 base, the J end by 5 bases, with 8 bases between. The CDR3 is CASSQVSGNEKLFF. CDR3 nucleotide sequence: TGTGCCAGCAGCCAAGTTTCAGGGAATGAAAAACTGTTTTTT.

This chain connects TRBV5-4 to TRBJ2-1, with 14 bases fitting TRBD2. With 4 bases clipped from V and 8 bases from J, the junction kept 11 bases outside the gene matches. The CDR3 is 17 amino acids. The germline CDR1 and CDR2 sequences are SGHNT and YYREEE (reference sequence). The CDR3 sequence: CASSQTWGTSGSHEQFF. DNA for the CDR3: TGTGCCAGCAGCCAGACTTGGGGGACTAGCGGGAGCCATGAGCAGTTCTTC.

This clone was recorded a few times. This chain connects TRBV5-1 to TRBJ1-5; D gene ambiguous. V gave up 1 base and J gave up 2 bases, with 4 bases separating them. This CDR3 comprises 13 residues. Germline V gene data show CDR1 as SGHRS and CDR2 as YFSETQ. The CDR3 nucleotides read TGCGCCAGCAGCTTGATCGGCAATCAGCCCCAGCATTTT. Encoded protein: CASSLIGNQPQHF.

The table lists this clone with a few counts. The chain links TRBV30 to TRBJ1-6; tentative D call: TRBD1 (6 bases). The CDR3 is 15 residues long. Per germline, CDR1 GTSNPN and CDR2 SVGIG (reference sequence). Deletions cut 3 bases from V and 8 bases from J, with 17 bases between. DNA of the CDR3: TGTGCCTGGAGCGGGGGGGGCCCGAGGGATTCACCCCTCCACTTT. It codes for CAWSGGGPRDSPLHF.

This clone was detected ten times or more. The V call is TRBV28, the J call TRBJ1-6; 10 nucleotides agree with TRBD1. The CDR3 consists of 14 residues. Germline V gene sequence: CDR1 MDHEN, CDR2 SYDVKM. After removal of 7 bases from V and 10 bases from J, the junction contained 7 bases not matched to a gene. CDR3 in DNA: TGTGCCAGCACCCCAGGGACAGGGGTGTCACCCCTCCACTTT. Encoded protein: CASTPGTGVSPLHF.

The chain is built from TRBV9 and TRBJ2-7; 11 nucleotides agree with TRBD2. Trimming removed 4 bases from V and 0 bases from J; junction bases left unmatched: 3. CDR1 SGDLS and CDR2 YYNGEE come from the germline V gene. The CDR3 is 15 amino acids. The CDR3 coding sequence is TGTGCCAGCAGCTCGGGACTAGCGGACTCCTACGAGCAGTACTTC. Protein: CASSSGLADSYEQYF.

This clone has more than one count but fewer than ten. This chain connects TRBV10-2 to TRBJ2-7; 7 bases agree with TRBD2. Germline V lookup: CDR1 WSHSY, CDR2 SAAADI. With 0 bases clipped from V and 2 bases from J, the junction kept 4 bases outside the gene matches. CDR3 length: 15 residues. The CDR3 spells CASSESIGTTYEQYF. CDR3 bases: TGCGCCAGCAGTGAGTCGATCGGGACTACCTACGAGCAGTACTTC.

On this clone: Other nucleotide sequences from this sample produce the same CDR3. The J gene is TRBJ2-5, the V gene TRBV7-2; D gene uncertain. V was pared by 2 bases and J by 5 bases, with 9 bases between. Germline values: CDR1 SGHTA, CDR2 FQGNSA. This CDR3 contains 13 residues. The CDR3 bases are TGTGCCAGCAGCTTATCAGGTCGGGAGACCCAGTACTTC. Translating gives CASSLSGRETQYF.

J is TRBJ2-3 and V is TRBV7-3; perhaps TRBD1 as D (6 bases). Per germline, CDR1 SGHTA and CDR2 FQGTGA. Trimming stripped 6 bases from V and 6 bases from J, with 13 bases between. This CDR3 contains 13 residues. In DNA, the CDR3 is TGTGCCAGCAGTCGAATGGGGGCGGATACGCAGTATTTT. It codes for CASSRMGADTQYF.

The CDR3 DNA reads as TGTGCCAGCAGTCTAGGTAGCACAGATACGCAGTATTTT. Its protein product is CASSLGSTDTQYF. The rearrangement uses TRBV11-2 and TRBJ2-3; D gene uncertain. Germline V CDR1 and CDR2: SGHAT, FQNNGV. V lost 6 bases and J 0 bases, leaving 7 bases between the germline ends. CDR3 length: 13 residues.

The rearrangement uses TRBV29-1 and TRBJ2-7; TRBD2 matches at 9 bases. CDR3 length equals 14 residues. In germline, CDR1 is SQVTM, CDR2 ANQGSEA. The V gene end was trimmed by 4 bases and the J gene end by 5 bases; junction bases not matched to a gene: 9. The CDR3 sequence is CSVGRVAGEHEQYF. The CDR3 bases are TGCAGCGTTGGACGGGTAGCGGGAGAACACGAGCAGTACTTC.

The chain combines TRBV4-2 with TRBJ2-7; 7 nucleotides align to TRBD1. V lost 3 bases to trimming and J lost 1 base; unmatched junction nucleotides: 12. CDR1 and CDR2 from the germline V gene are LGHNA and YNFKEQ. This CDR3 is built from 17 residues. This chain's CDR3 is CASSHQVGRGRSYEQYF. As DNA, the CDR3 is TGTGCCAGCAGCCACCAAGTGGGCAGGGGGAGATCCTACGAGCAGTACTTC.

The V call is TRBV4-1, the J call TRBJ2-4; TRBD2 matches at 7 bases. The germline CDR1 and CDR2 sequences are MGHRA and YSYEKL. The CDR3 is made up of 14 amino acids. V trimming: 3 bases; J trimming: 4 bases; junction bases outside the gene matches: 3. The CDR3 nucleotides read TGCGCCAGCAGCCACCCTAGCGGTAAAAACATTCAGTACTTC. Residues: CASSHPSGKNIQYF.

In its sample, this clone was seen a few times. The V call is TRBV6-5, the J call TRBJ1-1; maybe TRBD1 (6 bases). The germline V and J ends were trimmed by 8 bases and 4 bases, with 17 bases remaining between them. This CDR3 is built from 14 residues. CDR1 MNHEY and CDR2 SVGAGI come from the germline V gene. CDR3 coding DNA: TGTGCCAGCTCCAGGGGAGGGGCGGTCACTGAAGCTTTCTTT. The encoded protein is CASSRGGAVTEAFF.

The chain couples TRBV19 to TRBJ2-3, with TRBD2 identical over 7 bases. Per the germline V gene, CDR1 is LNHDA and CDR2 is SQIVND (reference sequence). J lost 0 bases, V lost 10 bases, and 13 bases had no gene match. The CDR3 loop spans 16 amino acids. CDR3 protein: CATARSSGASTDTQYF. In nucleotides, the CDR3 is TGTGCCACAGCCAGAAGCAGCGGGGCTAGCACAGATACGCAGTATTTT.

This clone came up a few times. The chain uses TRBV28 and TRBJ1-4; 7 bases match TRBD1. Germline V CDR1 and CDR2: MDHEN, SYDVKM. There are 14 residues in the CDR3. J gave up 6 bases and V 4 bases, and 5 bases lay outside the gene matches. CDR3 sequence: CASSSGGSDEKLFF. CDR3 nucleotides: TGTGCCAGCAGTTCAGGGGGGTCGGATGAAAAACTGTTTTTT.

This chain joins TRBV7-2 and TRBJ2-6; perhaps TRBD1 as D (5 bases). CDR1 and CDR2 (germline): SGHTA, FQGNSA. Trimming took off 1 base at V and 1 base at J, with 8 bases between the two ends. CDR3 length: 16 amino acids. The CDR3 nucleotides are TGTGCCAGCAGCTTAGACAGGTTATCTGGGGCCAACGTCCTGACTTTC. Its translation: CASSLDRLSGANVLTF.

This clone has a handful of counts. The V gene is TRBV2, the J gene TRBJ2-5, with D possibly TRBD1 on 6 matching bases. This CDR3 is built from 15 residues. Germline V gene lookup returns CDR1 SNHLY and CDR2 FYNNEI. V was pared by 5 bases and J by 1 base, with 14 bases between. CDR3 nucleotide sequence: TGTGCCAGCAGTCCGAGGGGACATAGCCAAGAGACCCAGTACTTC. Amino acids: CASSPRGHSQETQYF.

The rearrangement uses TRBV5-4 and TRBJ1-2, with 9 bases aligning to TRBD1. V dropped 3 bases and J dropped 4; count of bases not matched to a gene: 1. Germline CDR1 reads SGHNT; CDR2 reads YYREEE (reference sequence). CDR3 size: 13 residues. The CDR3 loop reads CASSWDRAYGYTF. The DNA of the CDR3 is TGTGCCAGCAGCTGGGACAGGGCCTATGGCTACACCTTC.

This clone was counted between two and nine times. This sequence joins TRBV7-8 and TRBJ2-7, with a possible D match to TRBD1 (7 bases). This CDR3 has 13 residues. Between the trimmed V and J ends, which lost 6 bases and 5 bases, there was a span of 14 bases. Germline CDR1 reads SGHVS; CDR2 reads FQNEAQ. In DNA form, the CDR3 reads TGTGCCAGCAGACCAGGAGGGGGCAACGAGCAGTACTTC. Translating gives CASRPGGGNEQYF.

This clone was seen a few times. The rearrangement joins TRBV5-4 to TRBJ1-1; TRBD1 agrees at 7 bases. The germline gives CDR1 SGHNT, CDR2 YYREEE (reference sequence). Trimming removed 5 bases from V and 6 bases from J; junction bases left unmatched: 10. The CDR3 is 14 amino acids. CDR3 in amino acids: CASRPTGMGAEAFF. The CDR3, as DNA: TGTGCCAGCAGGCCGACAGGGATGGGTGCTGAAGCTTTCTTT.

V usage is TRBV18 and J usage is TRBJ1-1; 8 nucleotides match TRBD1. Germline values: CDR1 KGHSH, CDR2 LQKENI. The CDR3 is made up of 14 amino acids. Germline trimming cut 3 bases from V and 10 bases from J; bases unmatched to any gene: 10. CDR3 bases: TGTGCCAGCTCACCCAGTGGAGACAGGGGAAGAGCTTTCTTT. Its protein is CASSPSGDRGRAFF.